The 10 T cell receptor beta chains in this list originate from one sample, sequenced in a study of T cell repertoires in cytomegalovirus infection. TCRdb ran MiXCR on the reads and lists one entry per CDR3 protein. The data contain about 300,000 distinct CDR3 sequences, around 10% of them singletons. Material for sequencing was PBMCs. These receptors were taken from a human donor in good health (CMV status not recorded). Some clones in this sample may be carry-over from other donors' samples.

This clonotype occurred a few times. This rearrangement joins TRBV29-1 to TRBJ2-1; 10 bases are shared with TRBD1. This CDR3 contains 13 residues. Germline loops: CDR1 SQVTM, CDR2 ANQGSEA. V gave up 7 bases and J gave up 3 bases; unmatched junction bases: 3. The CDR3 is CSATGGYYNEQFF. The CDR3 DNA reads as TGCAGCGCGACAGGGGGCTACTACAATGAGCAGTTCTTC.

The table lists this clonotype with a few counts. The chain has TRBV3-1 and TRBJ1-6; 8 bases agree with TRBD1. This CDR3 contains 15 residues. With V trimmed by 4 bases and J by 8 bases, 7 bases remained unmatched. Germline assignment: CDR1 LGHDT and CDR2 YNNKEL (reference sequence). CDR3 residues: CASSRGRGRDSPLHF. CDR3 DNA sequence: TGTGCCAGCAGCCGAGGCAGGGGGCGAGATTCACCCCTCCACTTT.

This clonotype appeared many times. The CDR3 region has the DNA TGTGCCAGCATGGGGACAGGAGGAGGGATCGACTATGGCTACACCTTC. Amino acid sequence: CASMGTGGGIDYGYTF. The gene calls are TRBV6-1 and TRBJ1-2; TRBD1 agrees at 8 bases. Germline lookup yields CDR1 MNHNS and CDR2 SASEGT. The CDR3 runs 16 residues. With V trimmed by 7 bases and J by 3 bases, 13 bases remained unmatched.

This clonotype was detected many times. The chain joins TRBV7-9 to TRBJ2-1, with D possibly matching TRBD2 (6 bases). Per the germline V gene, CDR1 is SEHNR and CDR2 is FQNEAQ (reference sequence). CDR3 length: 13 amino acids. Trimming cost V 6 bases and J 7 bases, with 13 bases left between them. For the CDR3, the DNA is TGTGCCAGCAGGTGGGGGGAGATAAATGAGCAGTTCTTC. It translates to CASRWGEINEQFF.

This clonotype was detected many times. The chain combines TRBV6-1 with TRBJ2-6; no clear D gene. V lost 6 bases, J lost 4 bases, and 7 bases lay in between. The germline gives CDR1 MNHNS, CDR2 SASEGT. This CDR3 spans 13 amino acids. The CDR3 DNA sequence: TGTGCCAGCAGCCCGATGGGGGCCAACGTCCTGACTTTC. Translating it yields CASSPMGANVLTF.

This clonotype appeared many times. The V gene is TRBV20-1, the J gene TRBJ1-3; D possibly corresponds to TRBD1 (6 bases). CDR1 and CDR2 from the germline V gene are DFQATT and SNEGSKA (reference sequence). CDR3 length equals 17 residues. The V gene lost 4 bases and the J gene lost 0 bases, with 19 bases spanning the gap. DNA for the CDR3: TGCAGTGCTACCCGCGGGGTGAGGGGGAGCTCTGGAAACACCATATATTTT. This sequence encodes CSATRGVRGSSGNTIYF.

This clonotype appeared a few times. The chain recombines TRBV15 with TRBJ1-6; a weak D match, TRBD1 (6 bases). This CDR3 contains 14 residues. CDR1 LNHNV and CDR2 YYDKDF come from the germline V gene (reference sequence). V was trimmed by 0 bases and J by 9 bases, leaving 9 bases between them. DNA of the CDR3: TGTGCCACCAGCAGAGATCGAGGGGGTTCACCCCTCCACTTT. Translation gives CATSRDRGGSPLHF.

This clonotype was found a few times. The chain combines TRBV20-1 with TRBJ2-1; 12 positions match TRBD1. The CDR3 covers 15 residues. Germline V gives CDR1 DFQATT, CDR2 SNEGSKA (reference sequence). V trimming: 5 bases; J trimming: 9 bases; junction bases outside the gene matches: 11. In DNA form, the CDR3 reads TGCAGTGCTCCCCCGGGACAGGGGGCGTTAGGTGAGCAGTTCTTC. As protein: CSAPPGQGALGEQFF.

This clonotype showed up many times. The chain uses TRBV20-1 and TRBJ1-2; D possibly corresponds to TRBD1 (6 bases). The CDR3 runs 13 residues. V shed 3 bases and J shed 8 bases, with 16 bases lying between them. The germline V gene has CDR1 DFQATT and CDR2 SNEGSKA (reference sequence). CDR3 sequence (DNA): TGCAGTGCTAGTGGTCCGGGGGCCGGGGGCTACACCTTC. This translates into CSASGPGAGGYTF.

In this sample, this clonotype turned up many times. V is TRBV20-1 and J is TRBJ1-1; weak D call: TRBD1 (6 bases). Germline-derived CDR1 and CDR2 are DFQATT and SNEGSKA (reference sequence). CDR3 size: 15 residues. The V end was cut by 2 bases, the J end by 1 base, with 14 bases between. The CDR3 reads CSARTVGHQNTEAFF. In DNA form, the CDR3 reads TGCAGTGCTAGAACTGTGGGACACCAGAACACTGAAGCTTTCTTT.